This TCR beta chain derives from a study of cytomegalovirus exposure and HLA in healthy donors. General study points: Using the classifier, cytomegalovirus status was reportedly diagnosed with high specificity and sensitivity. There was a cluster of highly shared sequence variants that was likely a sequencing artifact.

A multiplex PCR was run with 60 Vbeta primers and 13 Jbeta primers. The repertoire was sequenced with immunoSEQ multiplex PCR; TCRdb's copy has only in-frame clones and lacks some. The top ten hold roughly 1% of the sample, which has some 130,000 clones, around 77% seen once. Trimming took 0 bases from V and 0 from J, leaving 6 bases between them. The germline V gene has CDR1 MNHEY and CDR2 SVGAGI. The CDR3 totals 14 residues. Comments on this clone: Its antigen is unknown.

The V and J genes are TRBV6-5 and TRBJ2-7, with D tentatively TRBD2 (6 bases). The material sequenced was PBMCs. This TCR came from a woman between 55 and 75 years old in good health and CMV-seronegative. This CDR3 reads CASSYSTSSYEQYF. CDR3 sequence (DNA): TGTGCCAGCAGTTACTCGACTAGCTCCTACGAGCAGTACTTC.